This T cell receptor beta chain was sequenced during a study of CD8 T cells in ankylosing spondylitis (dated 2017 in TCRdb). General notes on the study: The study set out to find disease-linked TCR variants by profiling T cell receptor beta repertoires in ankylosing spondylitis patients and healthy donors. Samples of peripheral blood were taken, and for ankylosing spondylitis patients, synovial fluid was collected as well. In total, the full study cohort was made up of 100 to 140 healthy donors and about two dozen ankylosing spondylitis patients. Broad study findings and their caveats: A CD8+ phenotype was shown by the disease-linked clones, which were found at relatively low frequencies in peripheral blood. Significant enrichment of the disease-linked clones was reported in matched synovial fluid samples from ankylosing spondylitis patients. Some of the motif variants had been reported before in the synovial fluid and blood of reactive arthritis patients, a finding that suggests common disease-initiation mechanisms. Blood from ankylosing spondylitis patients appeared to be characterized by a TCR beta motif composed of under 10 highly homologous amino acid variants.

The CDR3 holds 14 amino acids from the cysteine to the phenylalanine. Only the CDR3 part of the read is kept: 42 bases, read in frame from the first base. Per the germline V gene (reference sequence), DFQATT is the CDR1 and SNEGSKA is the CDR2. The V end loses 5 bases and the J end loses 1 base, and a stretch of 15 bases separates them. This clonotype was found a few times. Its cognate antigen has yet to be identified. Base qualities are missing; no much larger clone stands one base away. Instrument on record: Illumina HiSeq 2500. Quantitative 5'-RACE with molecular barcodes was used to prepare TCR beta libraries. As for the authors' bioinformatics: To identify disease-linked TCR variants, a new computational method was used, one built on a probabilistic model of VDJ rearrangement. The raw public reads went through TCRdb reprocessing: fastp at Q25, MiXCR clone calling, in-frame beta chains kept. Every CDR3 protein is listed once, alongside the most common genes and DNA of its rows. In this record, the V and J calls reflect TCRdb's handling and not the investigators' own analysis. The sample has about 200,000 distinct CDR3 sequences on record, around a quarter of them singletons. The ten largest clonotypes hold about 6.2% of the sample.

The V and J segments used are TRBV20-1 and TRBJ2-7; TRBD1 is a possible D gene, resting on 6 matching bases. This clonotype originated in a male donor with ankylosing spondylitis or in good health (not recorded which). The sequenced sample was blood, either unsorted or a sorted T cell fraction (not recorded which). CDR3 reads: CSADDRRGSYEQYF. The DNA is as follows: TGCAGTGCTGACGACAGGCGCGGTTCCTACGAGCAGTACTTC.